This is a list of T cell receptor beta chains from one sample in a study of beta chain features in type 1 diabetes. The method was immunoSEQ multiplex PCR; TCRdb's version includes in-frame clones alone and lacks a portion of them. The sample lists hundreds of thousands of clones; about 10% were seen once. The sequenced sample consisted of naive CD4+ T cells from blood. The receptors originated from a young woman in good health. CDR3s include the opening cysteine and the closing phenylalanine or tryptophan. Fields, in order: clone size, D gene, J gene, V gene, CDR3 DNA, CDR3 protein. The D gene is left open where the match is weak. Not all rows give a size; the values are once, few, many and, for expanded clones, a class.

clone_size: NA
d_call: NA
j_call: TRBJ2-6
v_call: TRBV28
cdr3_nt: TGTGCCAGCAGTCGTTACTCTGGGGCCAACGTCCTGACTTTC
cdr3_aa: CASSRYSGANVLTF

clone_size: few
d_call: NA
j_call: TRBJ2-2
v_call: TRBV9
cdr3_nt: TGTGCCAGCAGCGCCAACCCGACAGGAGGCACCGGGGAGCTGTTTTTT
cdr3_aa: CASSANPTGGTGELFF

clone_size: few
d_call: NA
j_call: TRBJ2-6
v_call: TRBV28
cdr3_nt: TGTGCCAGCGAACGAGGGGGGACTGGGGCCAACGTCCTGACTTTC
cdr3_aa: CASERGGTGANVLTF

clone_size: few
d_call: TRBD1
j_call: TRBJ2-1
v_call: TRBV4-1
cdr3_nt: TGCGCCAGCAGCCTTTCCCCCCCGGGACAGGGCTCCAATGAGCAGTTCTTC
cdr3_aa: CASSLSPPGQGSNEQFF

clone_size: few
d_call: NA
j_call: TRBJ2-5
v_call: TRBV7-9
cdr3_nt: TGTGCCAGCAGCTTCTCAGAGTCACAGACCCAGTACTTC
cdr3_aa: CASSFSESQTQYF

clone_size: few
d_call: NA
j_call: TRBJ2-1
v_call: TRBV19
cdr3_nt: TGTGCCAGTAGTATACGGGGGTCCTACAATGAGCAGTTCTTC
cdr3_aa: CASSIRGSYNEQFF

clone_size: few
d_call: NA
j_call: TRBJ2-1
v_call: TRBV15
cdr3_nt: TGTGCCACCAGCTCAACAGGAGGGAGGTCCTACAATGAGCAGTTCTTC
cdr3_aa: CATSSTGGRSYNEQFF

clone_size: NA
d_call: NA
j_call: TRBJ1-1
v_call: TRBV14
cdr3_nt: TGTGCCAGCAGCCGGAATGGACAGAACACTGAAGCTTTCTTT
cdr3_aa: CASSRNGQNTEAFF

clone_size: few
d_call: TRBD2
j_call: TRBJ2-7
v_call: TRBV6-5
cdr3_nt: TGTGCCAGCAGTTATGTAGCGGGGAGCTACGAGCAGTACTTC
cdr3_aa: CASSYVAGSYEQYF

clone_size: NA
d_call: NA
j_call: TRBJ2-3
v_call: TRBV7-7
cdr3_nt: TGTGCCAGCAGCCTCAAGGGGGGACAGCCGCAGTATTTT
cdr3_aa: CASSLKGGQPQYF

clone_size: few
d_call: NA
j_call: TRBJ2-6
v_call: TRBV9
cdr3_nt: TGTGCCAGCAGCCTCTATGGCAGCAGCTCTGGGGCCAACGTCCTGACTTTC
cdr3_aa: CASSLYGSSSGANVLTF

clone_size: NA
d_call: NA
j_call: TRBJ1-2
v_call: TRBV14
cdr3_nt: TGTGCCAGCAGCCAAGACTACGGGACACCTAACTATGGCTACACCTTC
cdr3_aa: CASSQDYGTPNYGYTF

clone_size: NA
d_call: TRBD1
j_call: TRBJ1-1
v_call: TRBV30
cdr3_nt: TGTGCCTGGAGTGTATCCCGGACAGGGACAGGAGAAGCTTTCTTT
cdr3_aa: CAWSVSRTGTGEAFF

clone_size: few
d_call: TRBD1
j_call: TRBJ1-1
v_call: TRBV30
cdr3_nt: TGTGCCTGGGAACGGGGACAGGGGAACACTGAAGCTTTCTTT
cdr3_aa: CAWERGQGNTEAFF

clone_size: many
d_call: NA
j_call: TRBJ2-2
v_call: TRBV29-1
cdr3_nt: TGCAGTGTCGGATCTACCGGGGAGCTGTTTTTT
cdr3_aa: CSVGSTGELFF

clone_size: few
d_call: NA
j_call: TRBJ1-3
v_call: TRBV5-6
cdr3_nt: TGTGCCAGCAGCTTGATGTCAACTGGAAACACCATATATTTT
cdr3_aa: CASSLMSTGNTIYF

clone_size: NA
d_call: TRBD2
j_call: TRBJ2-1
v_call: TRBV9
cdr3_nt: TGTGCCAGCAGCGTAGCGGGGCGGGAGCCCGGCAATGAGCAGTTCTTC
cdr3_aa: CASSVAGREPGNEQFF

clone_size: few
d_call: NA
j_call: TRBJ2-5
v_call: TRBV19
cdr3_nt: TGTGCCAGTAGAACTGAGCCTCAAACAGAGACCCAGTACTTC
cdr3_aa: CASRTEPQTETQYF

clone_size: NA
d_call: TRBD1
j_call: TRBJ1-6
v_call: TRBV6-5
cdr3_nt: TGTGCCAGCAGTTACTCGACAGGGGGTGGGACACCCCTCCACTTT
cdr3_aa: CASSYSTGGGTPLHF

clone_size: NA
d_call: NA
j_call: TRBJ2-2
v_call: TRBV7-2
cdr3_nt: TGTGCCAGCAGCTTAGTTGTCTTGAACACCGGGGAGCTGTTTTTT
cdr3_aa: CASSLVVLNTGELFF

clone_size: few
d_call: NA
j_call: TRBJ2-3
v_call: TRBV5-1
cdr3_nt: TGCGCCAGCAGCATGGGGGGAGCTACAGATACGCAGTATTTT
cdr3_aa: CASSMGGATDTQYF

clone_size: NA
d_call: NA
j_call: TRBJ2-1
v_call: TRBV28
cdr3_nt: TGTGCCAGCAGTTTAGGTGGGGGAGCGTACAATGAGCAGTTCTTC
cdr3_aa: CASSLGGGAYNEQFF

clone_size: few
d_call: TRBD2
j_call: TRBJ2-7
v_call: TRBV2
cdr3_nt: TGTGCCAGCAAGAGCCGTTTAGGAGCGGGAGCTCACGAGCAGTACTTC
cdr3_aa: CASKSRLGAGAHEQYF

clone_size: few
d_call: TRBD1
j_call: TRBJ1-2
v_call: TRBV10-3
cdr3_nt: TGTGCCATCAGTGAGTTATACAGGGGCCGCTATGGCTACACCTTC
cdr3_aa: CAISELYRGRYGYTF

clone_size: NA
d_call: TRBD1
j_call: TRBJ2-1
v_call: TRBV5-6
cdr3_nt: TGTGCCAGCAGCGAAACAGGGGTCACCTACAATGAGCAGTTCTTC
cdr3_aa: CASSETGVTYNEQFF

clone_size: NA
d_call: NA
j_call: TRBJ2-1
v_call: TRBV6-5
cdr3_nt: TGTGCCAGCAGTCGCAGCCTCTACAATGAGCAGTTCTTC
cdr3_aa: CASSRSLYNEQFF

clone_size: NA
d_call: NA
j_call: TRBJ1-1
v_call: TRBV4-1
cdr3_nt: TGCGCCAGCAGCCAAGCAGGGGTTCAAGCTTTCTTT
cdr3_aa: CASSQAGVQAFF

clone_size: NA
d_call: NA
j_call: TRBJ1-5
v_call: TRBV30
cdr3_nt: TGTGCCTGGAGTGTAGGGCAGGGCAATCAGCCCCAGCATTTT
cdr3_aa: CAWSVGQGNQPQHF

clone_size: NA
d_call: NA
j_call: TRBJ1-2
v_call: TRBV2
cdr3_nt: TGTGCCAGCGGAGTGAGGGATGGCTACACCTTC
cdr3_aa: CASGVRDGYTF

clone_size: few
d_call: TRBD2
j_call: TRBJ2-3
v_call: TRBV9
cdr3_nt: TGTGCCAGCAGCGGGACTAGCGGCCGGCTGGATACGCAGTATTTT
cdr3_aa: CASSGTSGRLDTQYF

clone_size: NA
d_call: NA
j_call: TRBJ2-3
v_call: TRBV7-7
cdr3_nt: TGTGCCAGCAGCCTCCGGGACGGTAGCACAGATACGCAGTATTTT
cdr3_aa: CASSLRDGSTDTQYF

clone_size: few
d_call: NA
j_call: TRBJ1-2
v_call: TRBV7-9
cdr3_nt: TGTGCCAGCAGCGTCGGATCGGACGATGGCTACACCTTC
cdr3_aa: CASSVGSDDGYTF

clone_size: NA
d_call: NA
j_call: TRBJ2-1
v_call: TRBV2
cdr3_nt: TGTGCCACCCAAGGGGACTACAATGAGCAGTTCTTC
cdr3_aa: CATQGDYNEQFF

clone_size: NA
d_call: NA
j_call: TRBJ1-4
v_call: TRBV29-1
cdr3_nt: TGCAGCGTTGACGCAGGGGTTGGGGAAAAACTGTTTTTT
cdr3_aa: CSVDAGVGEKLFF

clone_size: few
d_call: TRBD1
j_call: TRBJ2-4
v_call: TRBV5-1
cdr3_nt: TGCGCCAGCAGCCCCCCTACCGGGACAGCAAAAAACATTCAGTACTTC
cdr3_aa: CASSPPTGTAKNIQYF

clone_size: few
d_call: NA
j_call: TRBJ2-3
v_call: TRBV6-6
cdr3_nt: TGTGCCAGCGTGCGGGATTCACAAAATACGCAGTATTTT
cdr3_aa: CASVRDSQNTQYF

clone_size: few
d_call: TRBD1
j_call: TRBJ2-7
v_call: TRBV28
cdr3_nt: TGTGCCAGCAGTTTATGGCGGACAGGGAAATCCTACGAGCAGTACTTC
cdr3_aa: CASSLWRTGKSYEQYF

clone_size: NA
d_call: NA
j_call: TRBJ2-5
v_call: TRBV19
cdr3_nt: TGTGCCAGTAGGGACAGACAAGAGACCCAGTACTTC
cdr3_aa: CASRDRQETQYF

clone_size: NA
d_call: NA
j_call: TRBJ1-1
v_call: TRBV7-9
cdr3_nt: TGTGCCAGCAGCCTCATCAATGTAGGCACTGAAGCTTTCTTT
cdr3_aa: CASSLINVGTEAFF

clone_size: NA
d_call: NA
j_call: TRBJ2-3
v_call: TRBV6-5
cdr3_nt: TGTGCCAGCAGTGTGGACAGAAACACAGATACGCAGTATTTT
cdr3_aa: CASSVDRNTDTQYF

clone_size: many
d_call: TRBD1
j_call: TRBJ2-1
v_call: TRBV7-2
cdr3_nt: TGTGCCAGCAGCTTAGGGACAGGGGTGTACAATGAGCAGTTCTTC
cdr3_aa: CASSLGTGVYNEQFF

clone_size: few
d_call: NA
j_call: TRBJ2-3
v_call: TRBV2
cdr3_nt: TGTGCCAGCAGTGGCTCAGGCCCCCTCGGACCAAGCACAGATACGCAGTATTTT
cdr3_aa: CASSGSGPLGPSTDTQYF

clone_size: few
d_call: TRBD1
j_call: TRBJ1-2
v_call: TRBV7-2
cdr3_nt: TGTGCCAGCAGCTTAGGTACCGGGACAGGGGGCAAGAACACCTTC
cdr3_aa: CASSLGTGTGGKNTF

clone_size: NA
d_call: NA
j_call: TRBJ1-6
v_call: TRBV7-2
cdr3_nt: TGTGCCAGCAGCTTAGTGTTCTGGGACTTAGGCAATTCACCCCTCCACTTT
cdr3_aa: CASSLVFWDLGNSPLHF

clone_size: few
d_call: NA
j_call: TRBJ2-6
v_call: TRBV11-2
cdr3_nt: TGTGCCAGCAGCTTAGGAGGGTCTGGGGCCAACGTCCTGACTTTC
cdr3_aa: CASSLGGSGANVLTF

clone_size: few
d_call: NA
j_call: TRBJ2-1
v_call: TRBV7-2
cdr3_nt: TGTGCCAGCAGCCGCGCGAGCTCCTACAATGAGCAGTTCTTC
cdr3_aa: CASSRASSYNEQFF

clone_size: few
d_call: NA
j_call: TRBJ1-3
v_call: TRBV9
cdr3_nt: TGTGCCAGCAGCGTCAAGGGCTCTGGAAACACCATATATTTT
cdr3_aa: CASSVKGSGNTIYF

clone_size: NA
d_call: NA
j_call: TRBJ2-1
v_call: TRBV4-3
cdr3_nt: TGCGCCAGCAGCCAGATAAAACGGGCCTACAATGAGCAGTTCTTC
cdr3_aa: CASSQIKRAYNEQFF

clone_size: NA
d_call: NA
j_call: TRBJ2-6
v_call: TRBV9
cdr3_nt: TGTGCCAGCGCCCCTGGGGCCAACGTCCTGACTTTC
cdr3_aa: CASAPGANVLTF